The 20 T cell receptor beta chains below come from one sample, sequenced in a study of cytomegalovirus exposure and HLA in healthy donors. PCR involved 60 Vbeta and 13 Jbeta primers. The table came from immunoSEQ multiplex PCR; TCRdb's copy has only in-frame clones and leaves some out. The sample lists under 300,000 clones, about nine tenths occurring once. Sequenced sample: PBMCs. These receptor sequences come from a girl aged 2 to 10 in good health and CMV-seronegative.

The chain uses TRBV15 and TRBJ1-6, with 9 bases lining up with TRBD1. Germline-derived CDR1 and CDR2 are LNHNV and YYDKDF (reference sequence). The length of the CDR3 is 15 residues. The J segment lost 7 bases and the V segment lost 3 bases, leaving 4 bases of the junction unmatched. The CDR3 nucleotides read TGTGCCACCAGCAGGGGACAGGGCGGGAATTCACCCCTCCACTTT. Translation: CATSRGQGGNSPLHF.

The chain carries TRBV25-1 and TRBJ1-6; 9 nucleotides match TRBD1. This CDR3 comprises 16 residues. Germline V gene data show CDR1 as MGHDK and CDR2 as SYGVNS. Trimming at V came to 5 bases and at J to 3 bases, leaving 5 bases not matched to a gene. CDR3 region: CASSPGGQGYNSPLHF. The CDR3 DNA follows: TGTGCCAGCAGTCCCGGGGGACAGGGCTATAATTCACCCCTCCACTTT.

The chain recombines TRBV6-1 with TRBJ1-1, with D tentatively TRBD1 (6 bases). Germline CDR1 is MNHNS and CDR2 is SASEGT. This CDR3 spans 16 amino acids. V was clipped by 4 bases and J by 0 bases, with 15 bases between them. CDR3 region: CASSVSPGAMNTEAFF. The CDR3 DNA sequence: TGTGCCAGCAGTGTGTCCCCAGGGGCCATGAACACTGAAGCTTTCTTT.

The V call is TRBV7-8, the J call TRBJ2-7; maybe TRBD1 (6 bases). V lost 5 bases, J lost 2 bases, and 10 bases lay in between. The CDR3 totals 13 residues. From germline, CDR1 is SGHVS and CDR2 FQNEAQ. The DNA of the CDR3 is TGTGCCAGCAGCACCCGGACAGCCTACGAGCAGTACTTC. This encodes CASSTRTAYEQYF.

V gene TRBV6-6 combines with J gene TRBJ1-2, with D maybe TRBD1 (6 bases). The CDR3 covers 14 residues. The germline V gene has CDR1 MNHNY and CDR2 SVGAGI (reference sequence). Trimming took 5 bases from V and 4 from J, leaving 14 bases between them. In nucleotides, the CDR3 is TGTGCCAGCAGTGGATCACAGGGATTCTATGGCTACACCTTC. Translated, it gives CASSGSQGFYGYTF.

The V gene is TRBV7-8, the J gene TRBJ2-5, with a possible D match to TRBD2 (5 bases). Per the germline V gene, CDR1 is SGHVS and CDR2 is FQNEAQ. V dropped 2 bases and J dropped 3 bases, with 10 bases sitting between them. This CDR3 spans 14 amino acids. CDR3 DNA: TGTGCCAGCAGCTTATTTCGGGGAGAAGAGACCCAGTACTTC. This codes for CASSLFRGEETQYF.

This chain joins TRBV6-1 and TRBJ2-7; D unresolved. V was trimmed by 8 bases and J by 6 bases, leaving 5 bases between them. The germline V gene encodes CDR1 MNHNS and CDR2 SASEGT. The CDR3 covers 9 residues. The CDR3 protein is CASHSEQYF. The CDR3 region has the DNA TGTGCCAGCCACAGCGAGCAGTACTTC.

This rearrangement joins TRBV5-1 to TRBJ2-1; 7 bases line up with TRBD1. V shed 5 bases and J 4 bases; nucleotides not matched to a gene: 3. CDR1 and CDR2 (germline): SGHRS, YFSETQ. CDR3 length: 13 amino acids. The CDR3 coding sequence is TGCGCCAGCAGTCGGGACAGATACAATGAGCAGTTCTTC. Translating it yields CASSRDRYNEQFF.

The rearrangement joins TRBV5-1 to TRBJ2-3; D might be TRBD1 (6 bases). V lost 4 bases and J 0 bases, leaving 12 bases between the germline ends. CDR1 is SGHRS and CDR2 is YFSETQ in the germline V gene. This CDR3 spans 15 amino acids. CDR3 sequence: CASSADRPSTDTQYF. The CDR3 DNA follows: TGCGCCAGCAGCGCCGACAGGCCTAGCACAGATACGCAGTATTTT. The full variable domain, with the rest looked up from reference TRBV5-1 and TRBJ2-3, is KAGVTQTPRYLIKTRGQQVTLSCSPISGHRSVSWYQQTPGQGLQFLFEYFSETQRNKGNFPGRFSGRQFSNSRSEMNVSTLELGDSALYLCASSADRPSTDTQYFGPGTRLTVL.

The genes are TRBV7-9 and TRBJ1-3, with TRBD1 matching over 7 bases. The length of the CDR3 is 16 residues. V gave up 6 bases and J gave up 0 bases; unmatched junction bases: 8. Germline V CDR1 and CDR2: SEHNR, FQNEAQ (reference sequence). CDR3 nucleotides: TGTGCCAGCAGATCCCCGGGACAGCCCTCTGGAAACACCATATATTTT. Amino acids: CASRSPGQPSGNTIYF.

The CDR3 DNA reads as TGTGCCAGCAGCCAAGGAGGAGGCAATCAGCCCCAGCATTTT. Protein product: CASSQGGGNQPQHF. V usage is TRBV14 and J usage is TRBJ1-5; D gene uncertain. The CDR3 loop spans 14 amino acids. V dropped 1 base and J dropped 2 bases, with 6 bases sitting between them. The germline V gene has CDR1 SGHDN and CDR2 FVKESK.

This chain connects TRBV6-1 to TRBJ1-5; 9 bases fit TRBD1. Germline CDR1 MNHNS, CDR2 SASEGT. With 5 bases clipped from V and 1 base from J, the junction kept 3 bases outside the gene matches. The CDR3 totals 15 residues. This CDR3 is CASSMDRGSNQPQHF. CDR3 in DNA: TGTGCCAGCAGTATGGACAGGGGAAGCAATCAGCCCCAGCATTTT.

The chain uses TRBV6-1 and TRBJ2-3, with D perhaps matching TRBD2 (7 bases). The germline V and J ends were trimmed by 9 bases and 6 bases, with 13 bases remaining between them. This CDR3 region has 12 residues. Germline lookup yields CDR1 MNHNS and CDR2 SASEGT. In DNA, the CDR3 is TGTGCCAGAATCAAGGGGGGGGATACGCAGTATTTT. Translating gives CARIKGGDTQYF.

This chain connects TRBV6-5 to TRBJ2-7; 7 nucleotides line up with TRBD2. The CDR3 spans 15 residues. CDR1 and CDR2 from the germline V gene are MNHEY and SVGAGI. Germline trimming cut 5 bases from V and 6 bases from J; bases unmatched to any gene: 13. DNA for the CDR3: TGTGCCAGCAGTCCCGGGACTAATACTGGCGCCGAGCAGTACTTC. Translation: CASSPGTNTGAEQYF.

The chain is built from TRBV19 and TRBJ1-5, with D hard to call. The germline V gene has CDR1 LNHDA and CDR2 SQIVND (reference sequence). The CDR3 sequence is 14 residues long. Trimming pared 3 bases from V and 7 bases from J, leaving 13 bases between. The CDR3: CASSMGGKGQPQHF. The CDR3 DNA sequence: TGTGCCAGTAGTATGGGAGGGAAGGGACAGCCCCAGCATTTT.

This rearrangement joins TRBV28 to TRBJ2-3; D is possibly TRBD2 (6 bases). This CDR3 has 14 amino acids. Trimming removed 6 bases at V and 6 bases at J, with 16 bases between. Germline CDR1 MDHEN, CDR2 SYDVKM. CDR3 sequence: CASSSSGVADTQYF. In DNA, the CDR3 is TGTGCCAGCAGCTCCTCGGGGGTAGCTGATACGCAGTATTTT.

The V gene is TRBV2, the J gene TRBJ1-2, with 7 bases lining up with TRBD1. Germline assignment: CDR1 SNHLY and CDR2 FYNNEI. The CDR3 totals 12 residues. The trim removed 6 bases at V and 14 bases at J, leaving 12 bases unmatched. The CDR3 reads CASSRADRAGTF. CDR3 sequence (DNA): TGTGCCAGCAGCCGAGCAGACAGGGCGGGGACCTTC.

The chain recombines TRBV15 with TRBJ1-2; D unclear. Germline V CDR1 and CDR2: LNHNV, YYDKDF (reference sequence). The CDR3 sequence is 15 residues long. Trimming removed 0 bases at V and 8 bases at J, with 16 bases between. The CDR3 sequence: CATSRDLEASEGYTF. The CDR3 nucleotides read TGTGCCACCAGCAGAGATCTGGAGGCCTCCGAGGGCTACACCTTC.

The chain has TRBV4-1 and TRBJ1-1; D call uncertain. Germline values: CDR1 MGHRA, CDR2 YSYEKL. CDR3 size: 14 residues. Between the trimmed V and J ends, which lost 2 bases and 10 bases, there was a span of 17 bases. As DNA, the CDR3 is TGCGCCAGCAGCCAACACCTGAAGGCTGGAGGAGCTTTCTTT. This encodes CASSQHLKAGGAFF.

This chain uses TRBV7-6 with TRBJ2-3; the D gene is possibly TRBD2 (5 bases). This CDR3 has 15 residues. Germline CDR1 and CDR2: SGHVS and FNYEAQ. V dropped 9 bases and J dropped 0 bases, with 16 bases sitting between them. The CDR3 nucleotides read TGTGCCAGTCGGAGGACGGTCTCTAGCACAGATACGCAGTATTTT. This gives the protein CASRRTVSSTDTQYF.